This T cell receptor (beta chain) was recorded in a study of T cell responses to AZD1222 COVID-19 vaccine. Study observations and caveats: Repertoires were obtained only post-peak T cell response. After two AZD1222 doses, spike-specific TCR breadth and depth rose versus day 0. Reports indicate that nearly half of spike-specific TCRs are directed at unmutated variant regions. White British donors predominated, females outnumbered males, and clonal diversity was possibly underestimated.

A remark on this clone: What it binds is not known.

Method: immunoSEQ multiplex PCR; TCRdb's copy keeps in-frame clones and lacks some. The data contain about 100,000 clones, about 88% of them seen just once; the ten biggest clones take up 2.5% to 3%. The CDR3 is 10 amino acids. With 7 bases removed from V and 5 bases from J, the gap between germline ends came to 2 bases. Germline values: CDR1 KGHDR, CDR2 SFDVKD. The sample in question was peripheral blood, obtained on day 0 of AZD1222 vaccination. The origin of this receptor is an adult in good health. J is TRBJ1-5 and V is TRBV24-1; D is uncertain. In DNA form, the CDR3 reads TGTGCCACCAGACATCAGCCCCAGCATTTT. It specifies CATRHQPQHF.